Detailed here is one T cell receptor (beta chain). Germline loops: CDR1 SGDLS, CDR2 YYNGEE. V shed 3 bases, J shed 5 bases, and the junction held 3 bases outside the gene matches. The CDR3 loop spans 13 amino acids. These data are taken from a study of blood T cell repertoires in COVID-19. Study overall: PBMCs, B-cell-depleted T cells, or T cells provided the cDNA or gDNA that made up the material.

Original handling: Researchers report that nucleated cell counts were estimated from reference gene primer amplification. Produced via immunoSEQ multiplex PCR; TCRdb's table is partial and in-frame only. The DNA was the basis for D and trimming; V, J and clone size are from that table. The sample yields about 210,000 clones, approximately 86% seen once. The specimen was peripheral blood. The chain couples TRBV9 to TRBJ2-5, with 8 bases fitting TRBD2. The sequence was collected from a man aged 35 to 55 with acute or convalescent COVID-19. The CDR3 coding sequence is TGTGCCAGCAGCGCAAGCGGGGGTGAGACCCAGTACTTC. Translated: CASSASGGETQYF.